This TCR beta chain was obtained from a study of cytomegalovirus exposure and HLA in healthy donors. Trimming took 0 bases from V and 5 from J, leaving 16 bases between them. Germline V gene lookup returns CDR1 SGHAT and CDR2 FQNNGV. The CDR3 is made up of 16 amino acids. With 60 Vbeta and 13 Jbeta primers, the PCR was carried out. The repertoire was sequenced with immunoSEQ multiplex PCR; TCRdb's copy has only in-frame clones and lacks some. The table lists about 160,000 clones. This clonotype was obtained from a woman aged 55-75 years in good health and CMV-seronegative. Sequencing was done on a sample of PBMCs. This sequence joins TRBV11-2 and TRBJ1-2, with D hard to call. The CDR3 spells CASSLDRRPAKYGYTF. CDR3 coding DNA: TGTGCCAGCAGCTTAGATCGGCGGCCTGCAAAATATGGCTACACCTTC. Complete variable domain (other parts from reference TRBV11-2 and TRBJ1-2): EAGVAQSPRYKIIEKRQSVAFWCNPISGHATLYWYQQILGQGPKLLIQFQNNGVVDDSQLPKDRFSAERLKGVDSTLKIQPAKLEDSAVYLCASSLDRRPAKYGYTFGSGTRLTVV.